This TCR beta chain emerged from a study of T-cell memory formation after mild COVID-19. Findings and caveats of the study: While clones contracting from day 15 to 85 were balanced between CD4 and CD8, later expanders leaned CD4+.

This CDR3 is built from 12 residues. V lost 4 bases to trimming and J lost 6 bases; unmatched junction nucleotides: 2. Germline V gene sequence: CDR1 SEHNR, CDR2 FQNEAQ (reference sequence). A few counts support this clonotype. Its specificity is not known. TCRdb re-called the 5' RACE reads through MiXCR, storing one row per CDR3 protein. The sample has 65,000 to 90,000 distinct CDR3 sequences, roughly 14% seen once. The chain is built from TRBV7-9 and TRBJ1-1, with 7 bases identical to TRBD1. The sequencing input was PBMCs or a T cell subset sorted from them (not recorded which). This clonotype was obtained from an adult woman who had mild COVID-19 (a few samples of this study predate the infection). Cell type and time point are not known. This CDR3 is CASSSGTAEAFF. As DNA, the CDR3 is TGTGCCAGCAGCTCCGGGACAGCTGAAGCTTTCTTT.